The text below deals with one T cell receptor (beta chain). There is no known antigen for this receptor. Base quality data are lacking; no much larger clone is found one base away. From the germline V gene, CDR1 is MRHNA and CDR2 is SNTAGT. A distance of 15 bases separates the germline ends of V and J, which lose 6 bases and 2 bases respectively. Counted from cysteine to phenylalanine, this CDR3 has 15 amino acids. The retained sequence is limited to the CDR3, 45 bases, with the frame set at the first base. Each collaborating institution followed its own protocols to collect whole blood in K2EDTA tubes. Collaborator samples were shipped for TCRbeta analysis as frozen whole blood, isolated PBMCs, or DNA extracted from either sample type. These data belong to a study of blood T cell repertoires in COVID-19 (TCRdb year 2020). For the study in its entirety: The collaborator samples originated in the United States, Italy and Spain and spanned the acute and convalescent phases of COVID-19. Nearly every sample came with metadata listing a de-identified subject ID, COVID-19 status, age in years and sex. The material from the prospective study consisted of cDNA or gDNA derived from T cells, B-cell-depleted T cells, or PBMCs. The repertoires were made available in a free public database intended to serve as a resource for research on the immune response to SARS-CoV-2. Where available, HLA class I and class II types were taken from metadata supplied by the sample provider and were not determined by assay-based typing. Subjects who had been exposed to COVID-19, were actively infected with it, or had recovered from it provided the deeply sampled blood TCRbeta repertoires that made up the dataset. The samples were drawn from the first 160 participants of the ongoing ImmuneRACE study and from 1,200 or so subjects provided by 6 global collaborators.

TCRbeta CDR3 regions were amplified from genomic DNA using the immunoSEQ Assay, a bias-controlled multiplex PCR. The study's own analysis went as follows. The number of nucleated cells in each sample was estimated from the amplification of reference gene primers within the assay. Sequence reads were collapsed and filtered to measure the absolute abundance of every unique TCRbeta CDR3 rearrangement. Productive Simpson clonality was computed per sample as the square root of Simpson's diversity index over productive rearrangements. This is the immuneACCESS table as TCRdb keeps it, with only in-frame sequences that have V and J called. A part of the clones is gone; compared with another copy, unresolved V genes explain less than half, and the rest is unexplained. The V and J calls and clone size are taken from that table; D and trimming were inferred from the DNA. The sample table shows around 260,000 clones, and over 75% are seen once. The ten biggest clones cover 0.7% of the sample.

Findings and caveats that apply to the study as a whole: The quantity of clinical and demographic metadata differed by source and by participant and was supplied without curation.

Recombination linked TRBV6-4 to TRBJ2-3; TRBD2 is perhaps the D gene, given 6 matching bases. This clonotype was sampled from a human donor in a cohort sampled during active COVID-19. The sample consisted of peripheral blood. The CDR3 corresponds to CASSVLGGDTDTQYF. The nucleotides are TGTGCCAGCAGCGTCCTGGGAGGAGACACAGATACGCAGTATTTT.